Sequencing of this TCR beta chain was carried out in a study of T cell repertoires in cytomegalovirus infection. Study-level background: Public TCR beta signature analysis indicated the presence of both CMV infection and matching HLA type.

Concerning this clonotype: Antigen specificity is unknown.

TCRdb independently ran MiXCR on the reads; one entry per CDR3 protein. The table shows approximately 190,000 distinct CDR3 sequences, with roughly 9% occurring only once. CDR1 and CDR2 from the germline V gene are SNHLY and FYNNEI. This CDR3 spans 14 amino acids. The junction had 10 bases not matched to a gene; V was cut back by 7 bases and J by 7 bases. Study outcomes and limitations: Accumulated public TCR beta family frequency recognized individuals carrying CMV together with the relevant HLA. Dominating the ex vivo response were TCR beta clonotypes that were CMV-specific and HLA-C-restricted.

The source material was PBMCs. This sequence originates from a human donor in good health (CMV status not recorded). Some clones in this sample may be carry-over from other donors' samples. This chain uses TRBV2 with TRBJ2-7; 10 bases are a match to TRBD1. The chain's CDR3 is CASKPGTGVREQYF. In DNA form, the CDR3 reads TGTGCCAGCAAACCCGGGACAGGGGTGCGGGAGCAGTACTTC. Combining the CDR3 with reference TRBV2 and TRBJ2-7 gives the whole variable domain EPEVTQTPSHQVTQMGQEVILRCVPISNHLYFYWYRQILGQKVEFLVSFYNNEISEKSEIFDDQFSVERPDGSNFTLKIRSTKLEDSAMYFCASKPGTGVREQYFGPGTRLTVT.